The 12 T cell receptor beta chains listed next were all sequenced from one sample in a study of T cells after yellow fever vaccination. From the 5' RACE reads, TCRdb called clonotypes with MiXCR, one entry per CDR3 protein. Of about 510,000 distinct CDR3 sequences listed, just over 20% were seen once; the top ten hold about 17%. The source material was PBMCs, sampled roughly 23 days after the first yellow fever vaccination. The receptors come from a man aged 18 to 30 who received the YFV17D yellow fever vaccine.

The genes are TRBV29-1 and TRBJ1-1; possible D gene TRBD1, 6 bases. The germline V and J ends were trimmed by 6 bases and 1 base, with 12 bases remaining between them. Germline V gene sequence: CDR1 SQVTM, CDR2 ANQGSEA. The CDR3 sequence is 13 residues long. The CDR3 loop is CSVAGQENTEAFF. As DNA, the CDR3 is TGCAGCGTCGCGGGACAAGAGAACACTGAAGCTTTCTTT.

In its sample, this clonotype was seen a few times. The chain links TRBV24-1 to TRBJ2-5; possibly TRBD1 for D (6 bases). This CDR3 has 14 residues. V dropped 4 bases and J dropped 3 bases, with 11 bases sitting between them. Germline-derived CDR1 and CDR2 are KGHDR and SFDVKD. The CDR3 coding sequence is TGTGCCACCAGTGACCCCAGGGGAGAAGAGACCCAGTACTTC. Amino acids: CATSDPRGEETQYF.

This chain uses TRBV4-1 with TRBJ1-6; D is undetermined. The germline V and J ends were trimmed by 3 bases and 0 bases, with 9 bases remaining between them. The CDR3 length is 16 residues. Germline V gene sequence: CDR1 MGHRA, CDR2 YSYEKL. Here the CDR3 DNA reads TGCGCCAGCAGCCATAGAGGTTTCTCCTATAATTCACCCCTCCACTTT. Translating it yields CASSHRGFSYNSPLHF.

The CDR3 DNA follows: TGTGCCAGTAGTATCGGAGGAGATACGCAGTATTTT. Translating it yields CASSIGGDTQYF. This rearrangement joins TRBV19 to TRBJ2-3, with D possibly TRBD2 on 5 matching bases. Between the trimmed V and J ends, which lost 3 bases and 5 bases, there was a span of 6 bases. The CDR3 runs 12 residues. Germline loops: CDR1 LNHDA, CDR2 SQIVND (reference sequence). Drawing the rest from reference TRBV19 and TRBJ2-3, the complete variable domain is DGGITQSPKYLFRKEGQNVTLSCEQNLNHDAMYWYRQDPGQGLRLIYYSQIVNDFQKGDIAEGYSVSREKKESFPLTVTSAQKNPTAFYLCASSIGGDTQYFGPGTRLTVL.

This chain links TRBV20-1 with TRBJ2-7, with 7 bases lining up with TRBD1. After removal of 3 bases from V and 4 bases from J, the junction contained 3 bases not matched to a gene. Looked up from germline, CDR1 is DFQATT and CDR2 is SNEGSKA (reference sequence). The length of the CDR3 is 12 residues. This CDR3 is CSASPTGYEQYF. CDR3 sequence (DNA): TGCAGTGCTAGCCCGACAGGGTACGAGCAGTACTTC.

In this sample, this clonotype turned up a few times. The genes are TRBV19 and TRBJ2-5; weak D call: TRBD1 (8 bases). This CDR3 is built from 18 residues. Germline CDR1 is LNHDA and CDR2 is SQIVND (reference sequence). Trimming pared 5 bases from V and 2 bases from J, leaving 24 bases between. CDR3 region: CASSPRPDREGYQETQYF. The CDR3 DNA reads TGTGCCAGTAGTCCCCGACCGGACAGGGAGGGATATCAAGAGACCCAGTACTTC.

Only a few counts were recorded for this clonotype. The rearrangement joins TRBV3-1 to TRBJ1-6; TRBD1 aligns across 8 bases. The V gene end was trimmed by 1 base and the J gene end by 7 bases; junction bases not matched to a gene: 3. CDR3 length: 15 amino acids. The germline V gene has CDR1 LGHDT and CDR2 YNNKEL (reference sequence). This CDR3 is CASSQVRQGNSPLHF. For the CDR3, the DNA is TGTGCCAGCAGCCAAGTTAGACAGGGGAATTCACCCCTCCACTTT.

In its sample, this clonotype was seen a few times. The V gene is TRBV6-2 or TRBV6-3, the J gene TRBJ1-5; a possible D gene is TRBD1 (6 bases). Germline V gene lookup returns CDR1 MNHEY and CDR2 SVGEGT. The V and J ends lost 7 bases and 7 bases respectively, with 17 bases between them. This CDR3 spans 14 amino acids. The CDR3 bases are TGTGCCAGCAACCACGGAGGGGGAGGACAGCCCCAGCATTTT. Its protein product is CASNHGGGGQPQHF.

The V gene is TRBV12-3 or TRBV12-4, the J gene TRBJ2-7, with unresolved D. The germline V and J ends were trimmed by 6 bases and 2 bases, with 14 bases remaining between them. The CDR3 extends over 14 amino acids. CDR3 residues: CASRTDHSTYEQYF. CDR3 DNA sequence: TGTGCCAGCAGGACCGACCATTCCACCTACGAGCAGTACTTC.

This clonotype has more than one count but fewer than ten. The rearrangement joins TRBV20-1 to TRBJ1-1, with no clear D. V lost 1 base, J lost 0 bases, and 9 bases lay in between. Germline V lookup: CDR1 DFQATT, CDR2 SNEGSKA (reference sequence). CDR3 length: 14 residues. CDR3 sequence reads: CSARGQTLNTEAFF. The CDR3 region has the DNA TGCAGTGCTAGAGGCCAGACTCTGAACACTGAAGCTTTCTTT.

This clonotype was seen a handful of times. The chain recombines TRBV6-1 with TRBJ1-5; tentatively, D is TRBD1 (5 bases). Germline CDR1 is MNHNS and CDR2 is SASEGT. The CDR3 extends over 16 amino acids. Trimming shortened V by 2 bases and J by 2 bases, and 13 bases separated the two germline ends. The CDR3 coding sequence is TGTGCCAGCAGTGAAACCCTAGGGGTTCGCAATCAGCCCCAGCATTTT. It specifies CASSETLGVRNQPQHF.

There are a few counts of this clonotype. This chain connects TRBV3-1 to TRBJ2-3; possibly TRBD2 for D (6 bases). The CDR3 extends over 14 amino acids. Germline V gene sequence: CDR1 LGHDT, CDR2 YNNKEL (reference sequence). The germline V and J ends were trimmed by 0 bases and 4 bases, with 8 bases remaining between them. CDR3 DNA sequence: TGTGCCAGCAGCCAAGATGTAGCGGCAGATACGCAGTATTTT. It translates to CASSQDVAADTQYF.